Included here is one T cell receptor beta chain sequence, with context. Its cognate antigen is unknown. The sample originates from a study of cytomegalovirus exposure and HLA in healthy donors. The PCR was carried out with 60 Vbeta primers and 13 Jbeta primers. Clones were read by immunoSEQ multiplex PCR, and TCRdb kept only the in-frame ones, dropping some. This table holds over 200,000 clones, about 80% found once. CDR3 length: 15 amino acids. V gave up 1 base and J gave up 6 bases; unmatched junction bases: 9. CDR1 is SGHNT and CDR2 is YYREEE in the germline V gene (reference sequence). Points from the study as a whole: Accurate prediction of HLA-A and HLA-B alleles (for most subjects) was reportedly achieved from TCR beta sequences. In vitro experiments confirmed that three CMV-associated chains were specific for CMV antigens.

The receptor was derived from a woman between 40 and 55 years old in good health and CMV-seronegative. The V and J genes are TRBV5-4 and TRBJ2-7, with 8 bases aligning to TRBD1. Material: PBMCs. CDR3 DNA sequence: TGTGCCAGCAGCTTGAGTAGACAGGGGTTCGCCGAGCAGTACTTC. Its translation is CASSLSRQGFAEQYF.